These T cell receptor beta chains were read from a single sample in a study of T cell clones after liver transplantation. Some clones are missing from TCRdb's copy, which holds only in-frame ones; the method was immunoSEQ multiplex PCR. The sample has tens of thousands of clones; over 60% are singletons. Sequencing used CD4+ T cells from blood, obtained at the 22-month timepoint. These receptors originate from a human patient who received a liver transplant. The graft donor may be the source of some T cells. Each CDR3 is given with its conserved first and last residue. Fields, in order: D gene, clone size, V gene, J gene, CDR3 DNA, CDR3 protein. A D gene is named only where the DNA matches it firmly. Only part of the rows carry a size: once, few, many, or a class if the clone is expanded.

-	-	TRBV5-6	TRBJ2-2	TGTGCCAGCGGGGGATGGGGCACCGGGGAGCTGTTTTTT	CASGGWGTGELFF
-	-	TRBV18	TRBJ2-1	TGTGCCAGCTCACCCACAGCCGGGGGTGAGCAGTTCTTC	CASSPTAGGEQFF
-	-	TRBV7-8	TRBJ2-7	TGTGCCAGCAGCTTAGTAAGGTTCGGCCTAAGCTCCTACGAGCAGTACTTC	CASSLVRFGLSSYEQYF
-	-	TRBV6-5	TRBJ1-4	TGTGCCAGCAAGCTAAGGGAAATGAGTAGTCTGTTTTTT	CASKLREMSSLFF
TRBD1	-	TRBV6-1	TRBJ1-6	TGTGCCAGCAGGGGGACAGGGGGCAATAATTCACCCCTCCACTTT	CASRGTGGNNSPLHF
TRBD1	many	TRBV18	TRBJ1-1	TGTGCCAGCTCAAGGGACAGCCCTGAAGCTTTCTTT	CASSRDSPEAFF
-	few	TRBV29-1	TRBJ1-2	TGCAGCGCTACTGACCAACAGCCAGGGAGGGGTGGCTACACCTTC	CSATDQQPGRGGYTF
TRBD1	-	TRBV15	TRBJ2-7	TGTGCCACCAGCAGGGACTACGTGGGACAGGGACCCTACGAGCAGTACTTC	CATSRDYVGQGPYEQYF
TRBD1	-	TRBV19	TRBJ2-7	TGTGCCAGTAGTACCTCCGGACAGGAGCAGCAGTACTTC	CASSTSGQEQQYF
-	-	TRBV15	TRBJ2-7	TGTGCCACCAGCTTATCCCAGGCGGTGGGTTCGGTCGAGCAGTACTTC	CATSLSQAVGSVEQYF
-	-	TRBV6-9	TRBJ1-5	TGTGCCAGCAGTCAAGGGACACTCAATCAGCCCCAGCATTTT	CASSQGTLNQPQHF
-	few	TRBV2	TRBJ1-6	TGTGCCAGCAGACCCCTGAGCTCCTATAATTCACCCCTCCACTTT	CASRPLSSYNSPLHF
-	-	TRBV11-2	TRBJ2-2	TGTGCCAGCAGCTGGGGGGACACCGGGGAGCTGTTTTTT	CASSWGDTGELFF
TRBD1	-	TRBV7-3	TRBJ2-1	TGTGCCAGCAGCCCCGGACAGGGGACCGATGAGCAGTTCTTC	CASSPGQGTDEQFF
-	-	TRBV28	TRBJ1-2	TGTGCCAGCAGTTTCGCCTTAGGCTACACCTTC	CASSFALGYTF
-	few	TRBV6-4	TRBJ1-6	TGTGCCAGCAGTGAAGAGTATAATTCACCCCTCCACTTT	CASSEEYNSPLHF
TRBD1	-	TRBV29-1	TRBJ1-1	TGCAGCGTTGAATCGGTCAGGGGGGGTGAAGCTTTCTTT	CSVESVRGGEAFF
TRBD1	once	TRBV6-6	TRBJ1-6	TGTGCCAGCAGTTATACAGGGGGCGATTCACCCCTCCACTTT	CASSYTGGDSPLHF
TRBD2	once	TRBV7-6	TRBJ2-1	TGTGCCAGCAGTAGCCCGGGACTAGATGACGGGGTTGAGCAGTTCTTC	CASSSPGLDDGVEQFF
-	-	TRBV11-2	TRBJ2-7	TGTGCCAGCAGCGTGCACAGGGTAGGCTACGAGCAGTACTTC	CASSVHRVGYEQYF
-	few	TRBV2	TRBJ2-1	TGTGCCAGCAGTGAACAGGCAGGGGAAATCTACAATGAGCAGTTCTTC	CASSEQAGEIYNEQFF
TRBD1	-	TRBV5-1	TRBJ1-2	TGCGCCAGCAGCTTGGTCGCCCTCGTTACAGGGGGGGACTATGGCTACACCTTC	CASSLVALVTGGDYGYTF
-	once	TRBV23-1	TRBJ2-3	TGCGCCAGCAGTCCAAGCACAGATACGCAGTATTTT	CASSPSTDTQYF
TRBD1	-	TRBV6-6	TRBJ1-2	TGTGCCAGCAGCCCGGACAGGGGGCTTGGCTACACCTTC	CASSPDRGLGYTF
TRBD1	-	TRBV5-1	TRBJ2-5	TGCGCCAGCAGTCTTAATCAGGGGGCTGGGGAGACCCAGTACTTC	CASSLNQGAGETQYF
TRBD1	-	TRBV7-6	TRBJ1-4	TGTGCCAGCAGTCCAGGGGGTTCGACTAATGAAAAACTGTTTTTT	CASSPGGSTNEKLFF
-	-	TRBV6-4	TRBJ1-6	TGTGCCAGCAGTGACTCGAGGCATTCACCCCTCCACTTT	CASSDSRHSPLHF
-	-	TRBV5-5	TRBJ2-2	TGTGCCAGCAGCTTGGCCGGGACCTACATACGGACCGGGGAGCTGTTTTTT	CASSLAGTYIRTGELFF
TRBD1	-	TRBV6-5	TRBJ1-1	TGTGCCAGCAGTAAAGGGGGCAACACTGAAGCTTTCTTT	CASSKGGNTEAFF
-	large	TRBV25-1	TRBJ1-1	TGTGCCAGCACCCCCCCCAGGCGAGGGGCTGAAGCTTTCTTT	CASTPPRRGAEAFF
-	-	TRBV7-3	TRBJ1-6	TGTGCCAGCAGCTTAGGAAATAATTCACCCCTCCACTTT	CASSLGNNSPLHF
-	-	TRBV30	TRBJ1-4	TGTGCCTGGAGTATCCCCGGTGGGCAACTGTTTTTT	CAWSIPGGQLFF
-	-	TRBV7-7	TRBJ2-1	TGTGCCAGCAGCTTAGACCCCTCGAGAGAGCAGTTCTTC	CASSLDPSREQFF
-	-	TRBV19	TRBJ2-7	TGTGCCAGTAGTATGGACAGCTCCTACGAGCAGTACTTC	CASSMDSSYEQYF
-	-	TRBV30	TRBJ1-5	TGTGCCTGGAGTTCAGGGACTAGCAATCAGCCCCAGCATTTT	CAWSSGTSNQPQHF
-	-	TRBV6-6	TRBJ1-1	TGTGCCAGCAGTTACTCGTCCGGTATGAACACTGAAGCTTTCTTT	CASSYSSGMNTEAFF
TRBD1	-	TRBV27	TRBJ2-1	TGTGCCAGCACCACGACAGGGAGAGAGGAGCAGTTCTTC	CASTTTGREEQFF
-	-	TRBV2	TRBJ1-3	TGTGCCAGCAGTGGCATAGGGGGCTCTGGAAACACCATATATTTT	CASSGIGGSGNTIYF
-	few	TRBV18	TRBJ1-4	TGTGCCAGCTCACCACCCGACGGCGGAACGACTAATGAAAAACTGTTTTTT	CASSPPDGGTTNEKLFF
TRBD2	-	TRBV30	TRBJ2-1	TGTGCCTGGAGGTTGGGACTAGCGGGGAGATACAATGAGCAGTTCTTC	CAWRLGLAGRYNEQFF
-	once	TRBV2	TRBJ2-7	TGTGCCAGCAGGCAGGGGGGGACCGAAGAGCAGTACTTC	CASRQGGTEEQYF
-	-	TRBV6-1	TRBJ1-3	TGTGCCAGCAGTGAAATCCAGGCGAGAAACACCATATATTTT	CASSEIQARNTIYF
TRBD2	-	TRBV6-5	TRBJ2-7	TGTGCCAGCAGTTACGGACTAGCGGGGGGCCCCCAGTACTTC	CASSYGLAGGPQYF
-	-	TRBV18	TRBJ1-1	TGTGCCAGCTCACTCAGGGACGAAGCTTTCTTT	CASSLRDEAFF
TRBD1	-	TRBV9	TRBJ1-2	TGTGCCAGCAGCGTAGACGACAGGGGCTATGGCTACACCTTC	CASSVDDRGYGYTF
TRBD1	-	TRBV6-1	TRBJ2-5	TGTGCCAGCAGTGAACAATGGACAGGACAAGAGACCCAGTACTTC	CASSEQWTGQETQYF
TRBD1	-	TRBV7-2	TRBJ2-7	TGTGCCAGCAGCTTAGGAGGGGGCAACTACGAGCAGTACTTC	CASSLGGGNYEQYF
-	-	TRBV19	TRBJ1-6	TGTGCCAGTAGTATGTCCCCGATCTCCCCAACTGGGAATTCACCCCTCCACTTT	CASSMSPISPTGNSPLHF
-	-	TRBV5-6	TRBJ1-5	TGTGCCAGCAGCTTTTGGAACAGGCCGCATCAGCCCCAGCATTTT	CASSFWNRPHQPQHF
-	-	TRBV5-5	TRBJ2-2	TGTGCCAGCAGCTTAATAGGGTCGGGCACCGGGGAGCTGTTTTTT	CASSLIGSGTGELFF
-	-	TRBV7-2	TRBJ2-7	TGTGCCAGCAGCTTAGTAGGGTTTTGGAACGAGCAGTACTTC	CASSLVGFWNEQYF
-	many	TRBV7-7	TRBJ2-2	TGTGCTAGCAGCCAGACCCCCGGACAGATTCCCGGGGAGCTGTTTTTT	CASSQTPGQIPGELFF
-	once	TRBV5-6	TRBJ1-1	TGTGCCAGCAGCTCACAGGAGGTTGAAGCTTTCTTT	CASSSQEVEAFF
-	-	TRBV7-9	TRBJ2-1	TGTGCCAGCAGCCTACCGCCCGTCAATGAGCAGTTCTTC	CASSLPPVNEQFF
TRBD1	-	TRBV18	TRBJ2-7	TGTGCCAGCTCACCACCAGCACGGGACAGGGGGCGCAACGAGCAGTACTTC	CASSPPARDRGRNEQYF
TRBD1	few	TRBV7-2	TRBJ2-7	TGTGCCAGCAGCTTCGACAGGGCGGCTCGGTACTTC	CASSFDRAARYF
-	few	TRBV30	TRBJ1-2	TGTGCCTGGGGGGACCGACCTAACTATGGCTACACCTTC	CAWGDRPNYGYTF
TRBD1	-	TRBV7-8	TRBJ2-7	TGTGCCAGCAGCAGGGGACAGATCCCCTACGAGCAGTACTTC	CASSRGQIPYEQYF
-	-	TRBV6-5	TRBJ2-1	TGTGCCAGCAGCCTAGGACGGTTCAATGAGCAGTTCTTC	CASSLGRFNEQFF
-	-	TRBV11-3	TRBJ2-1	TGTGCCAGCAGTCGGGGCCTTTTCAATGAGCAGTTCTTC	CASSRGLFNEQFF